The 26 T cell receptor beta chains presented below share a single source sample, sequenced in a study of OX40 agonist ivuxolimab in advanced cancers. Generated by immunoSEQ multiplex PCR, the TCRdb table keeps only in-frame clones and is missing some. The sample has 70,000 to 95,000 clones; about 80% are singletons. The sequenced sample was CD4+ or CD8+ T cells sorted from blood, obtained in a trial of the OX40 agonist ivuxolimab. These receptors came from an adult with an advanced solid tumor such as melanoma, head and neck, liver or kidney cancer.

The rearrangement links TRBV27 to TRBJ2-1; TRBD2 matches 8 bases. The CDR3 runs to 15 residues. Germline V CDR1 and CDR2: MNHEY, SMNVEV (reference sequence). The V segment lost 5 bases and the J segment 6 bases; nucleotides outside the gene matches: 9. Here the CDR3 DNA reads TGTGCCAGCAGTCCGAGCCACGGGGGGGGCAATGAGCAGTTCTTC. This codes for CASSPSHGGGNEQFF.

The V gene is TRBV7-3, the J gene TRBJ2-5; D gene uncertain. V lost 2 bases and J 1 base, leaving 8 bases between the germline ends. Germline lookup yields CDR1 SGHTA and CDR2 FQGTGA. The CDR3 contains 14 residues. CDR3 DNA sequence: TGTGCCAGCAGCTTAGCGTCGTTCCAAGAGACCCAGTACTTC. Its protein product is CASSLASFQETQYF.

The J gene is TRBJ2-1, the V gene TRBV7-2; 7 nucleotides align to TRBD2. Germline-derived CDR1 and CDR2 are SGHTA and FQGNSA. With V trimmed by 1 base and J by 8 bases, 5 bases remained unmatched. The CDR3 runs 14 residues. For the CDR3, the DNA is TGTGCCAGCAGCTTAGTTGGACTAGTCGATGAGCAGTTCTTC. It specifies CASSLVGLVDEQFF.

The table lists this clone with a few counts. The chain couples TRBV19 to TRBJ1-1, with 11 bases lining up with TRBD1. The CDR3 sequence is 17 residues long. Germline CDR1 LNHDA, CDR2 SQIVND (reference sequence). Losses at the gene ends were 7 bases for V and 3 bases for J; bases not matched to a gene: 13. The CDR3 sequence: CASTPRLGQGGHTEAFF. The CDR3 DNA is TGTGCCAGTACCCCAAGATTGGGACAGGGGGGGCACACTGAAGCTTTCTTT.

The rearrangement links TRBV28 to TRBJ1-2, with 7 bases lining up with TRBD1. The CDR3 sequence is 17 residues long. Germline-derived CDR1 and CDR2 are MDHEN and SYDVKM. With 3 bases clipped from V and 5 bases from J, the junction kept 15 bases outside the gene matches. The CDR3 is CASSLLGGGARYYGYTF. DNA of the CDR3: TGTGCCAGCAGTTTGTTAGGAGGGGGCGCCCGGTATTATGGCTACACCTTC.

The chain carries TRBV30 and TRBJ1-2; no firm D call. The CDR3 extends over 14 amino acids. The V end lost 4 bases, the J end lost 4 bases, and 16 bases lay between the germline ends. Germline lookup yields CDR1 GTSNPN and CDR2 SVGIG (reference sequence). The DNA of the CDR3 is TGTGCCTGGACGTCGGACGGGGAAGGCTATGGCTACACCTTC. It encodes CAWTSDGEGYGYTF.

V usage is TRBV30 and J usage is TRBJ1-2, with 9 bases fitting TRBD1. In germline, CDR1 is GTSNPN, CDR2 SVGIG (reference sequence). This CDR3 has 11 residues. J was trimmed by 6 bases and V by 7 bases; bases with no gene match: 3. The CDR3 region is CASGTGNGYTF. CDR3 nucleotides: TGTGCCTCCGGGACAGGGAATGGCTACACCTTC.

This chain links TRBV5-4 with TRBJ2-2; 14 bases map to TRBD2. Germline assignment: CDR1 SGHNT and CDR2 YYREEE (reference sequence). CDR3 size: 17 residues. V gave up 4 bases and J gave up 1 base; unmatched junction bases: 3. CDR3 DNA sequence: TGTGCCAGCAGCCCTGGACTAGCGGGGGGGAACACCGGGGAGCTGTTTTTT. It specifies CASSPGLAGGNTGELFF. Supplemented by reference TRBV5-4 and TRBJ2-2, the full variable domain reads ETGVTQSPTHLIKTRGQQVTLRCSSQSGHNTVSWYQQALGQGPQFIFQYYREEENGRGNFPPRFSGLQFPNYSSELNVNALELDDSALYLCASSPGLAGGNTGELFFGEGSRLTVL.

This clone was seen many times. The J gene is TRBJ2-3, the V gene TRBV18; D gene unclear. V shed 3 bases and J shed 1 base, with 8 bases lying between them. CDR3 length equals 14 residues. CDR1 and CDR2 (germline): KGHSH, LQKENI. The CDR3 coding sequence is TGTGCCAGCTCACCGGGTAGTGGCACAGATACGCAGTATTTT. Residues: CASSPGSGTDTQYF.

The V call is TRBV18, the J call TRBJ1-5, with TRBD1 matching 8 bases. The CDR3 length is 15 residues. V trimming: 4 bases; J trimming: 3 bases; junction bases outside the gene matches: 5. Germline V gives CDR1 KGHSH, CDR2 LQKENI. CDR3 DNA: TGTGCCAGCTCACGAGGACAGGGAGACAATCAGCCCCAGCATTTT. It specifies CASSRGQGDNQPQHF.

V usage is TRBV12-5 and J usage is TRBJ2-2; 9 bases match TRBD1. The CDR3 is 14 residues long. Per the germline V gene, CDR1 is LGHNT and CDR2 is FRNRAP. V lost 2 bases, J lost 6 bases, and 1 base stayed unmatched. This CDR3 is CASGLRQGAGELFF. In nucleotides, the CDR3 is TGTGCTAGTGGTTTGAGACAGGGGGCCGGGGAGCTGTTTTTT. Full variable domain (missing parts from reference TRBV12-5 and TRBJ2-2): DARVTQTPRHKVTEMGQEVTMRCQPILGHNTVFWYRQTMMQGLELLAYFRNRAPLDDSGMPKDRFSAEMPDATLATLKIQPSEPRDSAVYFCASGLRQGAGELFFGEGSRLTVL.

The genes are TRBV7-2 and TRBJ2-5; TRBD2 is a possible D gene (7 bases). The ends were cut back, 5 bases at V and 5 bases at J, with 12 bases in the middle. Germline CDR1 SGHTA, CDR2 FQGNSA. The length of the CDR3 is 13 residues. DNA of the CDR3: TGTGCCAGCAGCCTGGGAGGGGGGGAGACCCAGTACTTC. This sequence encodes CASSLGGGETQYF.

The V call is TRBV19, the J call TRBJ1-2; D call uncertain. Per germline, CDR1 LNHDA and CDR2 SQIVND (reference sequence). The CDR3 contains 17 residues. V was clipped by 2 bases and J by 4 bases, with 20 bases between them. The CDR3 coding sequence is TGTGCCAGTAGTATAAGTGCGGGCAGCTCACTTCTCTATGGCTACACCTTC. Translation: CASSISAGSSLLYGYTF.

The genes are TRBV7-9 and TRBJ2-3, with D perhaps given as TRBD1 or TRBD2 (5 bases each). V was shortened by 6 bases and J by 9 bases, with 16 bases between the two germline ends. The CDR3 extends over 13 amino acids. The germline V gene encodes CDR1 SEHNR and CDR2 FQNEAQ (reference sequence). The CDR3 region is CASSSSTGATQYF. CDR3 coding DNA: TGTGCCAGCAGTTCTAGCACAGGCGCGACGCAGTATTTT. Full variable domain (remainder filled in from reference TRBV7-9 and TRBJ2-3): DTGVSQNPRHKITKRGQNVTFRCDPISEHNRLYWYRQTLGQGPEFLTYFQNEAQLEKSRLLSDRFSAERPKGSFSTLEIQRTEQGDSAMYLCASSSSTGATQYFGPGTRLTVL.

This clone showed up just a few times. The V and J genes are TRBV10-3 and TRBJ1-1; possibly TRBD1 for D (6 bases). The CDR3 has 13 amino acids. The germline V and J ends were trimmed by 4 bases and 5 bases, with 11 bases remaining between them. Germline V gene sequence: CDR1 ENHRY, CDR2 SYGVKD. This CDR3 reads CAISVAGATEAFF. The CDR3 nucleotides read TGTGCCATCAGTGTCGCGGGGGCGACTGAAGCTTTCTTT.

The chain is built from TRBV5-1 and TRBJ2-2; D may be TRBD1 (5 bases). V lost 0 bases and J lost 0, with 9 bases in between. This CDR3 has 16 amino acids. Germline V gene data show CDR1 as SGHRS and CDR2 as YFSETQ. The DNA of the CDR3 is TGCGCCAGCAGCTTGGCACAGGCTGCGAACACCGGGGAGCTGTTTTTT. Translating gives CASSLAQAANTGELFF.

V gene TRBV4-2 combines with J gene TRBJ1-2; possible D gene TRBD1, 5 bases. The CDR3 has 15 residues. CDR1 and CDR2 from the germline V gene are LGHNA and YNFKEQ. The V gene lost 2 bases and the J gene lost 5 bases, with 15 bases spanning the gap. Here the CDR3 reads CASSQTAGDWYGYTF. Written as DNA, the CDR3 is TGTGCCAGCAGCCAAACGGCGGGGGATTGGTATGGCTACACCTTC.

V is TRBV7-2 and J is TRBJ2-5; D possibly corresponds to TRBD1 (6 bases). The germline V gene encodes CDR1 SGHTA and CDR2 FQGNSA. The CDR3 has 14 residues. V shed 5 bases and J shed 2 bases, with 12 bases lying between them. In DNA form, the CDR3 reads TGTGCCAGCAGCCCCGGGACAATACAAGAGACCCAGTACTTC. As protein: CASSPGTIQETQYF.

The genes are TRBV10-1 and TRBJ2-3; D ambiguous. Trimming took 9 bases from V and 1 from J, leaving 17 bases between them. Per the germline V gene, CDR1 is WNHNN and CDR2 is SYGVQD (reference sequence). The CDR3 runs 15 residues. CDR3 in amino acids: CARTTHTRRTDTQYF. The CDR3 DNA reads TGCGCCAGGACGACTCATACGAGGCGCACAGATACGCAGTATTTT.

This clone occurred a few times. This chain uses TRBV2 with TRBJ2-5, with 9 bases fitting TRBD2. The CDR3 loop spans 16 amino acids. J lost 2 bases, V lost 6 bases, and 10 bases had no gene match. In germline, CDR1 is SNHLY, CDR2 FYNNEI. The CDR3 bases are TGTGCCAGCAGGGCAGAGTGGAGCGGGGGGCAAGAGACCCAGTACTTC. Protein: CASRAEWSGGQETQYF.

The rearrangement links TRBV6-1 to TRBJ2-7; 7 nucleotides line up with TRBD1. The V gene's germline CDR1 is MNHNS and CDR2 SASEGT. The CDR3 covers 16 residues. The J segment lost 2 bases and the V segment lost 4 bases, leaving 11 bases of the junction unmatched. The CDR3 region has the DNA TGTGCCAGCAGTGGAGGGACAGCCAAACCAACCTACGAGCAGTACTTC. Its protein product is CASSGGTAKPTYEQYF.

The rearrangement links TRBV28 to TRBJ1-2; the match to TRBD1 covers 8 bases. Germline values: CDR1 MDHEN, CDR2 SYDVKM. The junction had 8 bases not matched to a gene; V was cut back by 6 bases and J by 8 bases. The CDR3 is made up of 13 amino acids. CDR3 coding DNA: TGTGCCAGCAGCTTGGACAGGGTTAACGGCTACACCTTC. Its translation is CASSLDRVNGYTF.

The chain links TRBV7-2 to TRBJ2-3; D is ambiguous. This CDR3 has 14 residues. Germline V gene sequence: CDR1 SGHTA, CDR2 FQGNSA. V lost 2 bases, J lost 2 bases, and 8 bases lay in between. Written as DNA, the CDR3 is TGTGCCAGCAGCTTACTGGCTAACACAGATACGCAGTATTTT. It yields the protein CASSLLANTDTQYF.

Here the CDR3 reads CSVAGTGGYSDTQYF. The DNA of the CDR3 is TGCAGCGTCGCCGGGACAGGGGGCTACTCAGATACGCAGTATTTT. The chain has TRBV29-1 and TRBJ2-3; 12 nucleotides align to TRBD1. This CDR3 is 15 amino acids long. Per the germline V gene, CDR1 is SQVTM and CDR2 is ANQGSEA. Losses at the gene ends were 6 bases for V and 4 bases for J; bases not matched to a gene: 8.

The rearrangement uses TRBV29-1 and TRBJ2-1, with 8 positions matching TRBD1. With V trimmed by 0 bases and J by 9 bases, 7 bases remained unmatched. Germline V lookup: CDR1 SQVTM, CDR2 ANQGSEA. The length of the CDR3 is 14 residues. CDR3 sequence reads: CSVEENRGWGEQFF. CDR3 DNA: TGCAGCGTTGAAGAAAACAGGGGGTGGGGTGAGCAGTTCTTC.

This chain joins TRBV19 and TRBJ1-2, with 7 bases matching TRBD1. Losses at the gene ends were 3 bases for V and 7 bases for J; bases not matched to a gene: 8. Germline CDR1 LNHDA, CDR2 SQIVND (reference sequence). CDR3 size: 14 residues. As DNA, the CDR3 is TGTGCCAGTAGTATCGACAGGGAAAGGCCTGGCTACACCTTC. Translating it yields CASSIDRERPGYTF.